Below, 14 T cell receptor beta chains from the same sample are listed, as sequenced in a study of shared clonotypes between healthy human individuals. TCRdb's copy holds only in-frame clones and misses some; the assay was immunoSEQ multiplex PCR. The table has fewer than 800,000 clones, approximately 90% seen once; the top ten hold nearly 25%. Naive CD8 cells lacked CD45RO and underwent positive selection for CCR7, leaving out terminally differentiated effector memory CD45RA+ cells. The sample was naive CD8+ T cells sorted from blood. Receptors were obtained from a man aged 30-40 years in good health.

CDR3 region: CASSIVTETSYNEQFF. The DNA of the CDR3 is TGTGCCAGTAGTATAGTAACGGAAACCTCCTACAATGAGCAGTTCTTC. The chain recombines TRBV19 with TRBJ2-1; D is ambiguous. V lost 1 base, J lost 0 bases, and 10 bases lay in between. The CDR3 extends over 16 amino acids. Germline lookup yields CDR1 LNHDA and CDR2 SQIVND (reference sequence).

V gene TRBV5-4 combines with J gene TRBJ2-3; 8 positions agree with TRBD1. The CDR3 sequence is 15 residues long. Germline CDR1 and CDR2: SGHNT and YYREEE (reference sequence). V shed 4 bases and J 3 bases; nucleotides not matched to a gene: 7. The CDR3 DNA follows: TGTGCCAGCAGCGGCGGGACAGGTACGACAGATACGCAGTATTTT. Translated: CASSGGTGTTDTQYF.

The V call is TRBV5-1, the J call TRBJ2-7; 13 bases are shared with TRBD2. V shed 3 bases, J shed 7 bases, and the junction held 7 bases outside the gene matches. The CDR3 totals 15 residues. Per germline, CDR1 SGHRS and CDR2 YFSETQ. For the CDR3, the DNA is TGCGCCAGCAGCTGGGGACTAGCGGGAATAGGAGAGCAGTACTTC. Translating it yields CASSWGLAGIGEQYF. The variable domain in full, with the rest retrieved from reference TRBV5-1 and TRBJ2-7, is KAGVTQTPRYLIKTRGQQVTLSCSPISGHRSVSWYQQTPGQGLQFLFEYFSETQRNKGNFPGRFSGRQFSNSRSEMNVSTLELGDSALYLCASSWGLAGIGEQYFGPGTRLTVT.

This rearrangement joins TRBV11-3 to TRBJ2-2; D is unresolved. The V gene lost 5 bases and the J gene lost 3 bases, with 4 bases spanning the gap. This CDR3 contains 12 residues. Per the germline V gene, CDR1 is SGHNT and CDR2 is YENEEA. The CDR3 nucleotides read TGTGCCAGCAGCCCGGACACCGGGGAGCTGTTTTTT. Its protein is CASSPDTGELFF.

The V and J genes are TRBV6-6 and TRBJ1-5; D unresolved. V lost 2 bases, J lost 3 bases, and 8 bases lay in between. The CDR3 sequence is 14 residues long. Germline CDR1 and CDR2: MNHNY and SVGAGI (reference sequence). The CDR3, as DNA: TGTGCCAGCAGTTACAATGATTACAATCAGCCCCAGCATTTT. Translating it yields CASSYNDYNQPQHF.

V and J are TRBV30 and TRBJ2-1; 7 bases are shared with TRBD2. V dropped 3 bases and J dropped 13; count of bases not matched to a gene: 15. This CDR3 is 14 amino acids long. CDR1 is GTSNPN, CDR2 SVGIG, per germline (reference sequence). The CDR3 nucleotides read TGTGCCTGGAGGTCTCTAGCGGAAGCATCCACTCAGTTCTTC. Its translation is CAWRSLAEASTQFF.

V is TRBV27 and J is TRBJ1-5, with D uncertain. V was clipped by 6 bases and J by 1 base, with 7 bases between them. Germline V lookup: CDR1 MNHEY, CDR2 SMNVEV (reference sequence). This CDR3 is 13 amino acids long. This chain's CDR3 is CASREWSNQPQHF. The CDR3 DNA is TGTGCCAGCAGGGAATGGAGCAATCAGCCCCAGCATTTT.

The chain has TRBV7-2 and TRBJ1-1; D may be TRBD1 (5 bases). Trimming took off 1 base at V and 5 bases at J, with 11 bases between the two ends. This CDR3 contains 14 residues. Germline loops: CDR1 SGHTA, CDR2 FQGNSA. The CDR3 sequence is CASSLEQGWTEAFF. The CDR3, as DNA: TGTGCCAGCAGCTTAGAGCAGGGCTGGACTGAAGCTTTCTTT.

This clone was recorded only once. The chain has TRBV9 and TRBJ2-1, with 7 bases that match TRBD2. Germline assignment: CDR1 SGDLS and CDR2 YYNGEE. V dropped 3 bases and J dropped 9; count of bases not matched to a gene: 9. This CDR3 spans 14 amino acids. The CDR3 DNA reads TGTGCCAGCAGCGCGTCGGGACCGGGAGGTGAGCAGTTCTTC. It specifies CASSASGPGGEQFF.

This chain uses TRBV28 with TRBJ2-5; 7 positions match TRBD1. J was trimmed by 1 base and V by 8 bases; bases with no gene match: 4. Germline V gene sequence: CDR1 MDHEN, CDR2 SYDVKM. The CDR3 is made up of 13 amino acids. The CDR3 DNA follows: TGTGCCAGCCTCGACAGGGTCCAAGAGACCCAGTACTTC. It is translated as CASLDRVQETQYF.

This clone came up once. The chain couples TRBV27 to TRBJ2-7; 11 bases agree with TRBD1. The V gene's germline CDR1 is MNHEY and CDR2 SMNVEV (reference sequence). Trimming took 0 bases from V and 3 from J; bases not matched to a gene: 4. The CDR3 loop spans 16 amino acids. CDR3: CASSLSGTGGIYEQYF. DNA for the CDR3: TGTGCCAGCAGTTTATCGGGGACAGGGGGAATCTACGAGCAGTACTTC.

V usage is TRBV27 and J usage is TRBJ1-1; D is unclear. This CDR3 spans 16 amino acids. V was cut by 2 bases and J by 2 bases, with 15 bases left in between. Germline V CDR1 and CDR2: MNHEY, SMNVEV (reference sequence). In DNA form, the CDR3 reads TGTGCCAGCAGTTTACTCCCCTGGGGAGGCAACACTGAAGCTTTCTTT. It codes for CASSLLPWGGNTEAFF.

The chain uses TRBV27 and TRBJ2-7; 8 bases map to TRBD2. V dropped 6 bases and J dropped 4; count of bases not matched to a gene: 14. Germline V CDR1 and CDR2: MNHEY, SMNVEV (reference sequence). This CDR3 region has 16 residues. This chain's CDR3 is CASSPTGTSDRYEQYF. The CDR3 nucleotides read TGTGCCAGCAGCCCGACCGGGACTAGTGATAGGTACGAGCAGTACTTC.

V is TRBV7-9 and J is TRBJ1-5, with a tentative D call TRBD1 (6 bases). Trimming removed 1 base from V and 4 bases from J, with 11 bases in between. From germline, CDR1 is SEHNR and CDR2 FQNEAQ (reference sequence). This CDR3 spans 15 amino acids. The DNA of the CDR3 is TGTGCCAGCAGCTTAGAGGGGGGTTGGAATCAGCCCCAGCATTTT. As protein: CASSLEGGWNQPQHF. The full variable domain, rest sourced from reference TRBV7-9 and TRBJ1-5, is DTGVSQNPRHKITKRGQNVTFRCDPISEHNRLYWYRQTLGQGPEFLTYFQNEAQLEKSRLLSDRFSAERPKGSFSTLEIQRTEQGDSAMYLCASSLEGGWNQPQHFGDGTRLSIL.